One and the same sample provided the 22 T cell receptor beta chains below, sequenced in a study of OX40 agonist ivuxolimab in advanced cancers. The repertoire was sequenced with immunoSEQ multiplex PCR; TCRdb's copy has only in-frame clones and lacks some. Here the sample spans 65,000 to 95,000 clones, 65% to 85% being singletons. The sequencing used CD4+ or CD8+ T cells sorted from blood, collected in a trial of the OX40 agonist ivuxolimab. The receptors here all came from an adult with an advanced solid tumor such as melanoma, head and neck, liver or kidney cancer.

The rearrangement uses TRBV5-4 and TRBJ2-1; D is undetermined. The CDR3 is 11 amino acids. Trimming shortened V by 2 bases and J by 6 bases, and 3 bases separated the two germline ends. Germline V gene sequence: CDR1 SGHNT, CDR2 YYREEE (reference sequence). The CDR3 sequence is CASSFSNEQFF. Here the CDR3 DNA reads TGTGCCAGCAGCTTTTCCAATGAGCAGTTCTTC.

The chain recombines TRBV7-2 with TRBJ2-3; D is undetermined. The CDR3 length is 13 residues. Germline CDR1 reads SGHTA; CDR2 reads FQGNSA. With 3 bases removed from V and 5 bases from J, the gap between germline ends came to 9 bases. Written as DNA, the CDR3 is TGTGCCAGCAGCTTCTCCGGGCAAGATACGCAGTATTTT. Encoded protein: CASSFSGQDTQYF. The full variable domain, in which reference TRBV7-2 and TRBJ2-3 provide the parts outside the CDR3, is GAGVSQSPSNKVTEKGKDVELRCDPISGHTALYWYRQSLGQGLEFLIYFQGNSAPDKSGLPSDRFSAERTGGSVSTLTIQRTQQEDSAVYLCASSFSGQDTQYFGPGTRLTVL.

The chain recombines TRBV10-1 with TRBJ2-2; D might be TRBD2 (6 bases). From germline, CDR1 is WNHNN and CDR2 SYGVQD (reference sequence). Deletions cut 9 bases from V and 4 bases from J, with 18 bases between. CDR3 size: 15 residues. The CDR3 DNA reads TGCGCCAGGATAAGAACGGGGCGGGGCACCGGGGAGCTGTTTTTT. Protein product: CARIRTGRGTGELFF.

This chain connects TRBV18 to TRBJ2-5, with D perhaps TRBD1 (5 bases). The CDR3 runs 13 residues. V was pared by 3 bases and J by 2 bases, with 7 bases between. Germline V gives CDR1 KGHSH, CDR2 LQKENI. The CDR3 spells CASSPQGQETQYF. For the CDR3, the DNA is TGTGCCAGCTCACCGCAGGGACAAGAGACCCAGTACTTC.

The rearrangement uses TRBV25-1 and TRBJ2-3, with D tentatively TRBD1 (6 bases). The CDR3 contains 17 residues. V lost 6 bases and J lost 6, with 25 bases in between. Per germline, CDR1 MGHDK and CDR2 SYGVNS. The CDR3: CASSRGNRDVFRDTQYF. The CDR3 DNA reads TGTGCCAGCAGCAGGGGAAACAGGGACGTTTTTCGGGATACGCAGTATTTT.

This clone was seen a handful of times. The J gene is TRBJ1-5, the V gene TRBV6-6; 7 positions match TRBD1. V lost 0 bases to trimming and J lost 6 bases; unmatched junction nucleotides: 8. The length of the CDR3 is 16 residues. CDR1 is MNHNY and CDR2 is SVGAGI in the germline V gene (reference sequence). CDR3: CASSYSDRSAGQPQHF. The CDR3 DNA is TGTGCCAGCAGTTACTCGGACAGGTCTGCGGGTCAGCCCCAGCATTTT.

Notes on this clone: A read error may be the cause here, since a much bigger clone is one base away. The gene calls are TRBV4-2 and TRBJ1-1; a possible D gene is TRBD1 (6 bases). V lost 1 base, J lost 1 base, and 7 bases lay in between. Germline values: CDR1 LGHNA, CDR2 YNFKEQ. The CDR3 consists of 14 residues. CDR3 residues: CASSQVDRNTEAFF. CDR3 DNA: TGTGCCAGCAGCCAAGTGGACAGGAACACTGAAGCTTTCTTT.

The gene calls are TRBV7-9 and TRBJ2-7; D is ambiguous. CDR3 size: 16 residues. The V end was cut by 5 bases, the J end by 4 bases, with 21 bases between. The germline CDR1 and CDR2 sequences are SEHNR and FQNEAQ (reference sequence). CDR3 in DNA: TGTGCCAGCAGCCTCTCCGGGCCGATATTCCCTTACGAGCAGTACTTC. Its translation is CASSLSGPIFPYEQYF.

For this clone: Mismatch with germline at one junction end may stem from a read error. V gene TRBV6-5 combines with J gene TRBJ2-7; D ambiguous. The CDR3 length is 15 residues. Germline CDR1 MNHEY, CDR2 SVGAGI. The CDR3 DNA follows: TGTGCCAGCAGTTACTCCGCAGCTCGGACCTACGGGCAGTACTTC. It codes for CASSYSAARTYGQYF.

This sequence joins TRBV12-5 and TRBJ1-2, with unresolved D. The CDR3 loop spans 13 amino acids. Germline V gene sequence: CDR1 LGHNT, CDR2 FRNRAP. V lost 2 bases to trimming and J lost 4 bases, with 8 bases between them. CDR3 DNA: TGTGCTAGTGGTTTGTTGGGTCCCTATGGCTACACCTTC. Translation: CASGLLGPYGYTF. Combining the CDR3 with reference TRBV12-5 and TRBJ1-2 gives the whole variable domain DARVTQTPRHKVTEMGQEVTMRCQPILGHNTVFWYRQTMMQGLELLAYFRNRAPLDDSGMPKDRFSAEMPDATLATLKIQPSEPRDSAVYFCASGLLGPYGYTFGSGTRLTVV.

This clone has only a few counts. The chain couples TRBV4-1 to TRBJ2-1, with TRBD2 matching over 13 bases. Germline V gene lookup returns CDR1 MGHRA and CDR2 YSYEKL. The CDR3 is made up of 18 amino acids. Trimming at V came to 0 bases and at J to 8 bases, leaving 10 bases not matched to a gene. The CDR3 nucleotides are TGCGCCAGCAGCCAAGATTTCACTAGCGGGAGGGCCTGGGATGAGCAGTTCTTC. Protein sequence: CASSQDFTSGRAWDEQFF.

The CDR3 region has the DNA TGTGCCACTAATCAGGGGGCTACTCATAATTCACCCCTCCACTTT. Its translation: CATNQGATHNSPLHF. This rearrangement joins TRBV6-5 to TRBJ1-6; TRBD1 agrees at 8 bases. With 10 bases clipped from V and 5 bases from J, the junction kept 10 bases outside the gene matches. From germline, CDR1 is MNHEY and CDR2 SVGAGI. The length of the CDR3 is 15 residues.

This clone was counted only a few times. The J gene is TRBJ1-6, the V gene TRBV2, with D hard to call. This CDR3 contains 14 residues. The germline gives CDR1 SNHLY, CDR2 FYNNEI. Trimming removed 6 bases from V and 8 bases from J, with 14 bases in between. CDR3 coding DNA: TGTGCCAGCAGCGGGTTGGCAGTTTATTCACCCCTCCACTTT. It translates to CASSGLAVYSPLHF.

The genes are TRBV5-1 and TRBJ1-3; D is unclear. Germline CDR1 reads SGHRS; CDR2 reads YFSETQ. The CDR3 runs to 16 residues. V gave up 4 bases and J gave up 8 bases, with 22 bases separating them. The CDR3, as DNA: TGCGCCAGCAGCCTGGGGTGGAGGGCGGACGGCGACACCATATATTTT. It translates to CASSLGWRADGDTIYF.

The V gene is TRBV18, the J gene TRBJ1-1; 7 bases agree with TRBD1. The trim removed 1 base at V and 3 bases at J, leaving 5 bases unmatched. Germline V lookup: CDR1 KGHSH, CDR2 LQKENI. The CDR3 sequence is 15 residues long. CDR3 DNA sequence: TGTGCCAGCTCACCACAGGGGGCTAGGGACACTGAAGCTTTCTTT. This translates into CASSPQGARDTEAFF.

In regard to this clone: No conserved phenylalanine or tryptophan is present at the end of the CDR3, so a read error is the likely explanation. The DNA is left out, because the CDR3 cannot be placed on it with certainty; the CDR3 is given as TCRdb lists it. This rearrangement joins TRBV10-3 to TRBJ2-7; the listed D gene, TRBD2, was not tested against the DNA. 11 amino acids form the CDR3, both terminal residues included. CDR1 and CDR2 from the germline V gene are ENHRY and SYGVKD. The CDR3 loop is CAISESWSLSL.

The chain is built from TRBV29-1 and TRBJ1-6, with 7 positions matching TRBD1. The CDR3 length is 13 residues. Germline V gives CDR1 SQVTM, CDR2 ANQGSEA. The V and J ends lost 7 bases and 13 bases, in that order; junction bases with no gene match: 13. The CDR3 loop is CSASTGQGRPLHF. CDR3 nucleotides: TGCAGCGCGTCGACAGGGCAAGGTAGGCCCCTCCACTTT.

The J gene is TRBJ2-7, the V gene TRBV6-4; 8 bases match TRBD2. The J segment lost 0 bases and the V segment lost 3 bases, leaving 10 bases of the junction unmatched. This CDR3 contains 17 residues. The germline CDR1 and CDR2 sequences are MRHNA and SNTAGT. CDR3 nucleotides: TGTGCCAGCAGTGAGAGAGGGTCGGGACTAGTCTCCTACGAGCAGTACTTC. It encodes CASSERGSGLVSYEQYF.

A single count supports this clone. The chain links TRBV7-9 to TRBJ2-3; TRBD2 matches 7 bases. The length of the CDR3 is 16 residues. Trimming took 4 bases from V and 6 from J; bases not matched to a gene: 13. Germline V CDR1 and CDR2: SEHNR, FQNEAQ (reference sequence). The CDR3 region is CASSSLIGLGGDTQYF. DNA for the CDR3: TGTGCCAGCAGCTCTTTGATAGGACTAGGAGGGGATACGCAGTATTTT. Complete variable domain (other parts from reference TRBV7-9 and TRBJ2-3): DTGVSQNPRHKITKRGQNVTFRCDPISEHNRLYWYRQTLGQGPEFLTYFQNEAQLEKSRLLSDRFSAERPKGSFSTLEIQRTEQGDSAMYLCASSSLIGLGGDTQYFGPGTRLTVL.

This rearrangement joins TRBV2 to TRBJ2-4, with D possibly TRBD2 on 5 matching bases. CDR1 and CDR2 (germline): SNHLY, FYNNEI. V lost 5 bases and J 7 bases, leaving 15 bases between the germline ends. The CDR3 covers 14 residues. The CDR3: CASSREAQRNIQYF. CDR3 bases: TGTGCCAGCAGTCGGGAAGCGCAAAGGAACATTCAGTACTTC.

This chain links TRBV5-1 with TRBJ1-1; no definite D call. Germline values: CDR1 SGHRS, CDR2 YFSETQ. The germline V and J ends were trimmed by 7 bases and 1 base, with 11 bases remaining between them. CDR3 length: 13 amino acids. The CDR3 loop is CASGQQKNTEAFF. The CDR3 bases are TGCGCCAGCGGTCAACAGAAGAACACTGAAGCTTTCTTT.

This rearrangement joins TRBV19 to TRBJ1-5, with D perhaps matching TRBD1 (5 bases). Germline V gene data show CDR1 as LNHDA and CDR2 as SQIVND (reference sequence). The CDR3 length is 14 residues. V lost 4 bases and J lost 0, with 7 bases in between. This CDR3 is CASSTDSSNQPQHF. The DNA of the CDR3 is TGTGCCAGTAGTACAGACAGTAGCAATCAGCCCCAGCATTTT.